This entry lists 10 T cell receptor beta chains sequenced from one sample in a study of blood T cell repertoires in COVID-19. Produced via immunoSEQ multiplex PCR; TCRdb's table is partial and in-frame only. The data show 70,000 to 85,000 clones, around 82% seen once. Sequencing was performed on peripheral blood. The receptors derive from a human donor in a cohort sampled during active COVID-19.

The chain combines TRBV2 with TRBJ1-6, with a weak D call TRBD1 (5 bases). The V gene lost 4 bases and the J gene lost 0 bases, with 13 bases spanning the gap. Germline assignment: CDR1 SNHLY and CDR2 FYNNEI. The CDR3 runs 17 residues. The CDR3, as DNA: TGTGCCAGCAGTGGTTTTTCAGGGCCCTCCTATAATTCACCCCTCCACTTT. Translated, it gives CASSGFSGPSYNSPLHF.

This chain connects TRBV18 to TRBJ1-5, with unresolved D. This CDR3 has 14 amino acids. With 5 bases removed from V and 7 bases from J, the gap between germline ends came to 15 bases. CDR1 and CDR2 from the germline V gene are KGHSH and LQKENI. CDR3 sequence reads: CASSTVEARQPQHF. The CDR3 bases are TGTGCCAGCTCAACGGTGGAGGCAAGACAGCCCCAGCATTTT.

The V call is TRBV27, the J call TRBJ2-7, with a possible D match to TRBD2 (6 bases). This CDR3 is built from 15 residues. V shed 0 bases and J shed 2 bases, with 11 bases lying between them. Germline CDR1 reads MNHEY; CDR2 reads SMNVEV (reference sequence). The CDR3 nucleotides read TGTGCCAGCAGTTTATCAGTAGCGGCTACCTACGAGCAGTACTTC. Translated: CASSLSVAATYEQYF.

This sequence joins TRBV6-5 and TRBJ2-7, with TRBD1 matching over 8 bases. Trimming cost V 5 bases and J 3 bases; bases outside gene matches: 6. In germline, CDR1 is MNHEY, CDR2 SVGAGI. There are 14 residues in the CDR3. The CDR3 region has the DNA TGTGCCAGCAGTCCCGACAGGGGTGGCTACGAGCAGTACTTC. It codes for CASSPDRGGYEQYF.

The CDR3, as DNA: TGTGCCAGCAGCTCGGGGAGGGAAGGGACGCAGTTCTTC. Residues: CASSSGREGTQFF. The chain couples TRBV3-1 (or the pseudogene TRBV3-2) to TRBJ2-1; 7 nucleotides align to TRBD2. Losses at the gene ends were 5 bases for V and 12 bases for J; bases not matched to a gene: 10. From germline, CDR1 is LGHDT and CDR2 YNNKEL (reference sequence). The CDR3 covers 13 residues.

This clone appeared once. Here the CDR3 DNA reads TGTGCCACCAGTGATTTCACGGGTGCCCATGAGCAGTTCTTC. Translated, it gives CATSDFTGAHEQFF. The chain recombines TRBV24-1 with TRBJ2-1; no definite D call. Germline CDR1 reads KGHDR; CDR2 reads SFDVKD. Trimming shortened V by 1 base and J by 8 bases, and 11 bases separated the two germline ends. The CDR3 runs 14 residues.

The CDR3 loop is CASSPGQGGGEKLFF. The CDR3 DNA sequence: TGTGCCAGCAGCCCCGGACAGGGAGGAGGAGAAAAACTGTTTTTT. The chain has TRBV5-8 and TRBJ1-4, with 8 positions matching TRBD1. Per germline, CDR1 SGHTS and CDR2 YDEGEE. The length of the CDR3 is 15 residues. V lost 4 bases and J lost 8; bases outside the gene matches: 10.

V gene TRBV5-1 combines with J gene TRBJ1-5, with D hard to call. Germline lookup yields CDR1 SGHRS and CDR2 YFSETQ. V gave up 1 base and J gave up 3 bases, with 11 bases separating them. CDR3 size: 15 residues. The CDR3 here is CASSLYGQDNQPQHF. DNA of the CDR3: TGCGCCAGCAGCTTGTATGGGCAGGACAATCAGCCCCAGCATTTT.

This clone was seen many times. The chain couples TRBV19 to TRBJ1-1; D perhaps matches TRBD1 (5 bases). V was trimmed by 3 bases and J by 0 bases, leaving 11 bases between them. The germline CDR1 and CDR2 sequences are LNHDA and SQIVND (reference sequence). The CDR3 consists of 15 residues. In DNA form, the CDR3 reads TGTGCCAGTAGTATCGCGGGGGGAGTGAACACTGAAGCTTTCTTT. Its protein is CASSIAGGVNTEAFF. Complete variable domain (other parts from reference TRBV19 and TRBJ1-1): DGGITQSPKYLFRKEGQNVTLSCEQNLNHDAMYWYRQDPGQGLRLIYYSQIVNDFQKGDIAEGYSVSREKKESFPLTVTSAQKNPTAFYLCASSIAGGVNTEAFFGQGTRLTVV.

This clone was seen a single time. The rearrangement links TRBV18 to TRBJ2-5; 8 nucleotides align to TRBD1. The germline V gene has CDR1 KGHSH and CDR2 LQKENI. CDR3 length equals 15 residues. V trimming: 3 bases; J trimming: 5 bases; junction bases outside the gene matches: 8. In DNA form, the CDR3 reads TGTGCCAGCTCACCCAGGACAGGGTGGAGGGAGACCCAGTACTTC. This translates into CASSPRTGWRETQYF.